The present TCR beta chain was sequenced within a study of long-term antiretroviral therapy in people with HIV (dated 2022 in TCRdb). In the study overall: The earliest samples were collected roughly a decade before the 2015 WHO recommendation for immediate ART, at a time when ART was usually postponed until CD4 counts fell. From fewer than 35 adults with confirmed HIV infection, the cohort provided some 200 cryopreserved PBMC samples, gathered serially across a mean of approximately six years (range 1-12). No cross-contamination during QIAcube processing turned up in test extractions that ran a monoclonal T-cell line alongside approximately 35 polyclonal samples. Whether ART initiation and durable HIV suppression were associated with changes in peripheral blood TRB repertoire composition and diversity was tested in a retrospective serial study. About a third of the roughly 30 participants with HIV were female. Overall study outcomes, separate from this receptor: Starting ART was linked to a significant rise in TRB diversity, yet even after long-term ART the diversity remained significantly lower than in transplant donor controls. Unsorted PBMC were profiled instead of sorted CD4+ and CD8+ T cells because pre-ART samples had limited cell numbers. Inferences about post-ART repertoire changes were limited because no data were available on ART adherence, viral resistance or therapy changes. HIV repertoires had narrower CDR3 length ranges than controls, and the network structure suggested an antigen-experienced repertoire that shifted only slightly toward naive after ART. Since PBMC availability was limited, sequencing covered only the TCR beta chain, with no alpha chain pairing. The samples were dated from 2004 to 2017, and the ART regimens that were used may be less effective than current ART regimens. At every time point, the repertoire was dominated by expanded TRB clones first identified before ART initiation, although this dominance fluctuated and, in many PLHIV, declined after ART.

The immunoSEQ hsTCRB v3.0 assay was used at survey level resolution to sequence the TRB variable region. The targeted TRB sequencing depth was about 35,000-55,000 T-cell genomes per sample. Pooled TRB libraries were sequenced on an Illumina MiSeq with a v3 150-cycle kit. The authors processed their data as follows. Repertoire analysis ran in R within a reproducible Nextflow workflow covering QC, data transformation and analysis. LymphoSeq2, an R package for AIRR-Seq data exploration, was used to implement custom analyses. Several samples that yielded fewer than 5000 total TRB sequences were excluded, so that approximately 200 HIV repertoires were analyzed. Among the approximately 180 retained HIV repertoires, about 60 were collected before ART initiation and roughly 130 were collected after ART initiation. Each repertoire was downsampled to 5000 TRB nucleotide sequences, and summary statistics were averaged across 100 downsampling iterations. TRB sequences were retained for analysis only if CDR3 regions of at least seven amino acids were present. A Shannon entropy-derived clonality score and the Gini coefficient were used to measure diversity. Repertoire networks linked the top 5000 CDR3 amino acid sequences whenever two sequences differed by an edit distance of one. GLIPH2 predicted antigen specificity groups and MHC restriction for TRB CDR3 amino acid sequences. To flag known CMV, EBV, HIV or tissue antigen associations, CDR3 amino acid sequences were matched against VDJdb and McPAS-TCR. Pre-ART, post-ART and control groups were compared with Wilcoxon signed-rank tests and Holm-Bonferroni correction. TCRdb took this table from immuneACCESS and kept in-frame rearrangements with V and J called. Such tables lack part of the clones; where checked against another copy, unresolved V genes explain under half of the gap, and the rest is unexplained. The V and J calls and clone size come from that table; D and trimming were worked out from the DNA. This sample lists 35,000 to 45,000 clones; approximately 83% were detected once. The ten largest clones add up to over 9.5% of the sample.

On this clone itself: No antigen is known for it. Base qualities are not provided; no much larger clone lies one nucleotide away.

CDR1 SNHLY and CDR2 FYNNEI are derived from the germline V gene. The CDR3 runs 15 amino acids, cysteine and phenylalanine included. Of all the DNA, just the CDR3 is kept, 45 bases in frame from base 1. Trimming leaves V shorter by 3 bases and J shorter by 2 bases, with the junction holding 5 bases beyond the gene matches. Participants were included only if at least one PBMC sample before ART initiation and at least two post-ART samples were available. All participants with HIV were treated in the United States of America. Cryopreserved samples of about 0.95-10 million PBMC were thawed and washed before DNA extraction. At the time of the earliest PBMC sample for each participant with HIV, ages ranged from roughly 23 to 60 years. PBMC samples were contributed by each participant from 1-4 timepoints before ART initiation and 2-8 timepoints after ART initiation, with a median of 7 samples. Serial HIV viral load, CD4+ T-cell count, ART history and demographic data were obtained for every participant. Genomic DNA was extracted from unsorted PBMC with a Qiagen kit on a QIAcube, processed in batches of 12 samples.

Source: unsorted PBMCs, taken 2.2 years after starting antiretroviral therapy. This TCR came from a young man with HIV. The chain was built from TRBV2 and TRBJ2-7, with 9 bases aligning to TRBD2. Here is the DNA: TGTGCCAGCAGTGATAGCGGGAGCCGTCCCTACGAGCAGTACTTC. Translated, it gives CASSDSGSRPYEQYF.